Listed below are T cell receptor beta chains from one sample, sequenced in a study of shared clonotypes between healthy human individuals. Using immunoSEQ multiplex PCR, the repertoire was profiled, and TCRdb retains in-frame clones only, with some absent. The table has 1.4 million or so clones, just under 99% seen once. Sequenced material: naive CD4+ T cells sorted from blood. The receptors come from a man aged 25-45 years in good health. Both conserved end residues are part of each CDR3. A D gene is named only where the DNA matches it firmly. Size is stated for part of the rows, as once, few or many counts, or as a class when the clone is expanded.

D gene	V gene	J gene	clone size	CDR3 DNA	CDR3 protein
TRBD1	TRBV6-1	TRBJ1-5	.	TGTGCCAGCACCCGATTAGGACAGGGGACTCAGCCCCAGCATTTT	CASTRLGQGTQPQHF
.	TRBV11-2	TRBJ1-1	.	TGTGCCAGCAGCTTAGATCCTGGGGGCGCCTCTGAAGCTTTCTTT	CASSLDPGGASEAFF
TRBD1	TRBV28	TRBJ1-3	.	TGTGCCAGCAGTCTAGACAGGGGCAACACCATATATTTT	CASSLDRGNTIYF
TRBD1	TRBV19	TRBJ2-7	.	TGTGCCAGTAGTCGACTCGGGACAGCCTACGAGCAGTACTTC	CASSRLGTAYEQYF
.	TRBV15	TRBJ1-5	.	TGTGCCACCGGCGTGTGGGGGCCGGGTCAGCCCCAGCATTTT	CATGVWGPGQPQHF
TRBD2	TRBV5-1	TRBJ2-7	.	TGCGCCAGCAGCGACCTGAGCGGGAGAGCGTGGGAGCAGTACTTC	CASSDLSGRAWEQYF
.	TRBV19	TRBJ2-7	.	TGTGCCAGTAGTATAGCGGCGGGAAGCTCCTACGAGCAGTACTTC	CASSIAAGSSYEQYF
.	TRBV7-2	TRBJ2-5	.	TGTGCCAGCAGCTTAGCCGCGACCCAGTACTTC	CASSLAATQYF
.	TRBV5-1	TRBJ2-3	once	TGCGCCAGCAGCTTGGATAGGAACACAGATACGCAGTATTTT	CASSLDRNTDTQYF
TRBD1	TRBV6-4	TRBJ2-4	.	TGTGCCAGCAGTGCCAATACAGGGGACATTCAGTACTTC	CASSANTGDIQYF
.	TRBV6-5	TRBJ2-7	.	TGTGCCAGCAGTTACTCGTCGTTGGGTCGAGGGGAGCAGTACTTC	CASSYSSLGRGEQYF
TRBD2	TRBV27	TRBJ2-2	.	TGTGCCAGCAGTTTACTCCTAGCGGGGAATACCGGGGAGCTGTTTTTT	CASSLLLAGNTGELFF
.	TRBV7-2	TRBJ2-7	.	TGTGCCAGCAGCTTAGTGTGGCTTCACGAGCAGTACTTC	CASSLVWLHEQYF
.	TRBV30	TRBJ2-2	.	TGTGCCTGGAGTCCGTTAGCCAACACCGGGGAGCTGTTTTTT	CAWSPLANTGELFF
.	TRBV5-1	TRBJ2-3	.	TGCGCCAGCAGCTTAGATGGGACGACTTCCACAGATACGCAGTATTTT	CASSLDGTTSTDTQYF
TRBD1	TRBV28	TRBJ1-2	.	TGTGCCAGCAGTTCGACAGGGAACTATGGCTACACCTTC	CASSSTGNYGYTF
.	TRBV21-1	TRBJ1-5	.	.	CASSKITGFGIGNQPQHF
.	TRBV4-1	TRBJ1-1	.	TGCGCCAGCAGCCTCCGGCCGCTCTTGGACACTGAAGCTTTCTTT	CASSLRPLLDTEAFF
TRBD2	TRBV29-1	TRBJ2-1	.	TGCAGCGTCCTTAGCGGGAGAGGGGCGGGATACAATGAGCAGTTCTTC	CSVLSGRGAGYNEQFF
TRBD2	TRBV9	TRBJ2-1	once	TGTGCCAGCAGCGTAAGCCCCCGACTAGCCAATGAGCAGTTCTTC	CASSVSPRLANEQFF
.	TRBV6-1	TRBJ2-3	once	TGTGCCAGCACCGAGACAGGTAGAATCGCAGATACGCAGTATTTT	CASTETGRIADTQYF
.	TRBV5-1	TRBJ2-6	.	TGCGCCAGCCATGGGGTAACTGGGGCCAACGTCCTGACTTTC	CASHGVTGANVLTF
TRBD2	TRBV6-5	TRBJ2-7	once	TGTGCCAGTGGAAGGACTAGCGGGAGGCTCGGCGAGCAGTACTTC	CASGRTSGRLGEQYF
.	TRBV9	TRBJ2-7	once	TGTGCCAGCAGCGTAGGGGAAGGGATCGGAGGCGAGCAGTACTTC	CASSVGEGIGGEQYF
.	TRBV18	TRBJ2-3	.	TGTGCCAGCTCACCCCCGGCCCGCACAGATACGCAGTATTTT	CASSPPARTDTQYF
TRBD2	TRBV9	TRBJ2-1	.	TGTGCCAGCCAGCAGACTAGCGGTTACAATGAGCAGTTCTTC	CASQQTSGYNEQFF
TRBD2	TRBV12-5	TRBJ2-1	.	TGTGCTAGTGGTCCCTCCCCGACGGGAGGTTACAATGAGCAGTTCTTC	CASGPSPTGGYNEQFF
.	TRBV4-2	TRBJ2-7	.	TGTGCCAGCAGCCGGGCAGAGCTTGGCTACGAGCAGTACTTC	CASSRAELGYEQYF
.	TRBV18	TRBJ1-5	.	TGTGCCAGCGCCGATTATAGCAATCAGCCCCAGCATTTT	CASADYSNQPQHF
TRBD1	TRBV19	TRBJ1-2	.	TGTGCCAGTACCCACAGGGGAGCTGGCTACACCTTC	CASTHRGAGYTF
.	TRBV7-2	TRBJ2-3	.	TGTGCCAGCAGCTTAGAGGATGCGTCGGGGGATACGCAGTATTTT	CASSLEDASGDTQYF
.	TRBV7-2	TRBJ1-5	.	TGTGCCAGCAGCCGGTTTAGCACACAGGGTAACAATCAGCCCCAGCATTTT	CASSRFSTQGNNQPQHF
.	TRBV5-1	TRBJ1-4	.	TGCGCCAGCAGCTTGGTTCCAACTAATGAAAAACTGTTTTTT	CASSLVPTNEKLFF
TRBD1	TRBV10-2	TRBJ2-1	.	TGCGCCAGCAGTGAGGGCAGGGGGCATAGAACGGGAGTATTTTTCGATGAGCAGTTCTTC	CASSEGRGHRTGVFFDEQFF
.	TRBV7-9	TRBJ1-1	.	TGTGCCAGCAGCCCAGGTAGGGTAGGGTGGACTGAAGCTTTCTTT	CASSPGRVGWTEAFF
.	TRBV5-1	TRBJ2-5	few	TGCGCCAGCAGCTTGGCGCGAGAGACCCAGTACTTC	CASSLARETQYF
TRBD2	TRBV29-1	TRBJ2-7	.	TGCAGCGTAACATCAGGCGGGAGCTCCTACGAGCAGTACTTC	CSVTSGGSSYEQYF
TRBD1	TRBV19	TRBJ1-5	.	TGTGCCAGTAGATGGGGACAGGGCGGCAATCAGCCCCAGCATTTT	CASRWGQGGNQPQHF
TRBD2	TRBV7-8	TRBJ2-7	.	TGTGCCAGCAGTATAGCGGGAGATCTCTACGAGCAGTACTTC	CASSIAGDLYEQYF
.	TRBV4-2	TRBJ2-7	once	TGTGCCAGCAGCCCCTACGGGGCGGTAGGGCAGATCTACGAGCAGTACTTC	CASSPYGAVGQIYEQYF
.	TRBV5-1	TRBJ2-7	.	TGCGCCAGCAGCGGCGGGATCCACGAGCAGTACTTC	CASSGGIHEQYF
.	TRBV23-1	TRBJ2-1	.	TGCGCCAGCAGTCAACCACAGGAGGGCGTCGGTTGGACCCTAGTATACAATGAGCAGTTCTTC	CASSQPQEGVGWTLVYNEQFF
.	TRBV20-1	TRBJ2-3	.	TGCAGTGCTACGCCAGATACGCAGTATTTT	CSATPDTQYF
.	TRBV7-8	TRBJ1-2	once	TGTGCCAGCAGCCAGGGCCAGATGGATGGCTACACCTTC	CASSQGQMDGYTF
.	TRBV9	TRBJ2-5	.	TGTGCCAGCAGCGTAGCTTTGGGGGGAGAGACCCAGTACTTC	CASSVALGGETQYF
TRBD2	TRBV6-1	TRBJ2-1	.	TGTGCCAGCAGTGCCACGGGGGGCTCCTACAATGAGCAGTTCTTC	CASSATGGSYNEQFF
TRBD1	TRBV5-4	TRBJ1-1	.	TGTGCCAGCAGCAAAGGACAGGGCCGAACTGAAGCTTTCTTT	CASSKGQGRTEAFF
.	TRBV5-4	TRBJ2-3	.	TGTGCCAGCAGAAGCGAAAGCTTCACAGATACGCAGTATTTT	CASRSESFTDTQYF